The rows below give T cell receptor beta chains drawn from one sample of a study of metastatic and nonmetastatic thyroid tumors. TCRdb re-called the PCR reads via MiXCR. The table has roughly 59,000 clones, under 20% seen once. The sequencing sample was made of blood. The source of these receptors is a male donor with papillary thyroid cancer or a benign thyroid nodule (not recorded which). Some clones in this sample may be carry-over from other donors' samples. Both conserved end residues are part of each CDR3. A D gene is named only where the DNA matches it firmly. Clone size, where shown, is once, few, many, or a class for clones that have expanded.

TRBJ1-5 | - | 15 | many | TRBV4-1 | TGCGCCAGCAGCCAAGTTACAGGGCGCAATCAGCCCCAGCATTTT | CASSQVTGRNQPQHF
TRBJ1-2 | TRBD1 | 15 | many | TRBV6-1 | TGTGCCAGCAGTTTGGGACAGGGATATAGCTATGGCTACACCTTC | CASSLGQGYSYGYTF
TRBJ1-5 | - | 15 | - | TRBV19 | TGTGCCAGTAGTGAGGGGGGAATGAGCAATAAGACCCAGCATTTT | CASSEGGMSNKTQHF
TRBJ2-1 | - | 15 | few | TRBV19 | TGTGCCAGTAGTCCATCCTGGGTGGGAGGCAATGAGCAGTTCTTC | CASSPSWVGGNEQFF
TRBJ2-2 | TRBD2 | 16 | many | TRBV27 | TGTGCCAGCAGTTTATTGCCAGCGGGGGTGGACGGGGAGCTGTTTTTT | CASSLLPAGVDGELFF
TRBJ2-4 | TRBD1 | 15 | many | TRBV12-3/TRBV12-4 | TGTGCCAGCAGTTTTGCAGGGGGTTACAAAAACATTCAGTACTTC | CASSFAGGYKNIQYF
TRBJ1-1 | - | 12 | many | TRBV6-1 | TGTGCCAGCGGGGAGGGTAGAACTGAAGCTTTCTTT | CASGEGRTEAFF
TRBJ1-1 | - | 15 | many | TRBV4-3 | TGCGCCAGCAGCCTTAGCAGGTCCCGAAACACTGAAGCTTTCTTT | CASSLSRSRNTEAFF
TRBJ1-2 | - | 12 | many | TRBV7-9 | TGTGCCAGCAGCATCCCTAGCGGGAGGACCACCTTC | CASSIPSGRTTF
TRBJ1-2 | TRBD1 | 13 | few | TRBV6-1 | TGTGCCAGCAGCCTGAGGGGGCTTTATTGCTACACCTTC | CASSLRGLYCYTF
TRBJ2-5 | - | 15 | many | TRBV20-1 | TGCAGTGCTAGAGATAGCGGGACAGATGAAGAGACCCAGTACTTC | CSARDSGTDEETQYF
TRBJ1-2 | TRBD1 | 17 | - | TRBV24-1 | TGTGCCACCAGTGAGGGACAGGGAGTGAGGCGAAATTATGGCCACACCTTC | CATSEGQGVRRNYGHTF
TRBJ2-3 | - | 15 | few | TRBV6-5 | TGTGCCAGCAGTTACTCAGGGACTAGCACAGATACGCAGTATTTT | CASSYSGTSTDTQYF
TRBJ2-3 | TRBD2 | 13 | - | TRBV7-2 | TGTGCCAGCAGCCCTAGCGGTGGAGATACGCAGTATTTT | CASSPSGGDTQYF
TRBJ1-1 | TRBD1 | 13 | - | TRBV10-2 | TGCGCCAGCAATGACAGGGGGGTCACTGAAGCTTTCTTT | CASNDRGVTEAFF
TRBJ2-3 | - | 15 | - | TRBV4-3 | TGCGCCAGCAGCCAAGGAGTAGTGGGCACAGATACGCAGTATTTT | CASSQGVVGTDTQYF
TRBJ2-5 | - | 15 | many | TRBV20-1 | TGCAGTGCTAGAGATCGGGACCGCTCCCTCGAGACCCAGTACTTC | CSARDRDRSLETQYF
TRBJ1-6 | - | 15 | - | TRBV6-1 | TGTGCCAGCAGTCTCCGTTACAGCTATAATTCACCCCTCCACTTT | CASSLRYSYNSPLHF
TRBJ1-2 | - | 15 | - | TRBV5-1 | TGCGCCAGCAGCCCCTGGACGGGTATCCTCACTGGCTACACCTTC | CASSPWTGILTGYTF
TRBJ1-5 | TRBD1 | 13 | few | TRBV28 | TGTGCCGGCACCGGGACAGGGGAGCAGCCCCACCATTTT | CAGTGTGEQPHHF
TRBJ2-7 | TRBD1 | 15 | - | TRBV4-1 | TGCGCCAGCACCCCCCAGGGGGAGAGGGTAAGGGAGCAGTACTTC | CASTPQGERVREQYF
TRBJ2-7 | - | 15 | many | TRBV6-5 | TGTGCCAGCAGTTACGCGGCAGCGTCTGGGAACGAGCAGTACTTC | CASSYAAASGNEQYF
TRBJ2-3 | TRBD1 | 16 | many | TRBV7-6 | TGTGCCAGCAGCGGGAAGGGACAGAGAAGCACAGATACGCAGTATTTT | CASSGKGQRSTDTQYF
TRBJ2-3 | - | 16 | many | TRBV19 | TGTGCCAGTAGTATGCTTGGACAGATTCCGGCAGATACGCAGTATTTT | CASSMLGQIPADTQYF
TRBJ2-3 | TRBD2 | 15 | many | TRBV7-3 | TGTGCCAGCAGTGTAGCGGGGGGCGTGGCAGATACGCAGTATTTT | CASSVAGGVADTQYF
TRBJ1-6 | TRBD1 | 14 | medium-sized | TRBV6-1 | TGTGCCAGCACCCAGGACAGGGACAATTCACCCCTCCACTTT | CASTQDRDNSPLHF
TRBJ1-4 | - | 17 | - | TRBV6-1 | TGTGCCAGCAGTGAAGCTAGGGCAGCTGCAACTAATGAAAAACTGTTTTTT | CASSEARAAATNEKLFF
TRBJ1-4 | - | 11 | few | TRBV6-1 | TGCGCCAGCAGTAAGGGAGTAAAACTGTTTTTT | CASSKGVKLFF
TRBJ1-1 | TRBD1 | 16 | many | TRBV5-6 | TGTGCCAGCAGCACCGGGACAGGGGGCCCGAACACTGAAGCTTTCTTT | CASSTGTGGPNTEAFF
TRBJ1-4 | TRBD1 | 15 | many | TRBV4-3 | TGCGCCAGCAGCCTGACAGGACAGGGGAATGAAAAACTGTTTTTT | CASSLTGQGNEKLFF
TRBJ1-2 | - | 13 | many | TRBV4-1 | TGCGCCAGCAGGGCAGAAGCTAACTATGGCTACACCTTC | CASRAEANYGYTF
TRBJ1-1 | - | 16 | many | TRBV4-2 | TGTGCCAGCAGCCAAGAGCAGGGGAGGGGAGCGACTGAAGCTTTCTTT | CASSQEQGRGATEAFF
TRBJ1-3 | - | 16 | many | TRBV10-1 | TGCGCCACCGTGAAGGACTCTGAACACTCTGGAAACACCATATATTTT | CATVKDSEHSGNTIYF
TRBJ2-2 | TRBD2 | 19 | many | TRBV4-1 | TGCGCCAGCAGCCAAGATCCAGCTAGCGGGAGGGCGGTCGCCGGGGAGCTGTTTTTT | CASSQDPASGRAVAGELFF
TRBJ2-7 | - | 15 | many | TRBV28 | TGTGCCAGCACTCCCCTCCAGGCAGACATCTACGAGCAGTACTTC | CASTPLQADIYEQYF
TRBJ2-3 | TRBD2 | 17 | - | TRBV13 | TGTTCCAGCAGCTCCGGGACTAGCGGGATTCCAGGTGGAACGCAGTATTTT | CSSSSGTSGIPGGTQYF
TRBJ2-3 | TRBD2 | 17 | many | TRBV6-2/TRBV6-3 | TGTGCCAGCAGCGGGTCAAAAGCGGGAACTAGCACAGATACGCAGTATTTT | CASSGSKAGTSTDTQYF
TRBJ2-5 | - | 14 | - | TRBV20-1 | TGCAGTCCTAGAAAAGGAGGGGCCCAAGAGACCCAGTACTTC | CSPRKGGAQETQYF
TRBJ2-5 | - | 13 | - | TRBV6-2/TRBV6-3 | TGTGCCAGCACAACTACAGGGGAGGAGACCCATTGCTTC | CASTTTGEETHCF
TRBJ2-2 | - | 13 | - | TRBV9 | TGTGCCAGCAGAGTAGAATCTAACGGGGAGCTGTTTTTT | CASRVESNGELFF
TRBJ2-3 | TRBD2 | 15 | many | TRBV7-6 | TGTGCCAGCAGCTTGGAAAGCGGGGGCCCCAATACGCAGTATTTT | CASSLESGGPNTQYF
TRBJ2-7 | TRBD1 | 15 | many | TRBV7-9 | TGTGCCAGCAGCGGTTCCGGGACAGATAGATACGAGCAGTACTTC | CASSGSGTDRYEQYF
TRBJ1-2 | - | 11 | many | TRBV27 | TGTGCCATCAAGGACCGATCGGGCTACACCTTC | CAIKDRSGYTF
TRBJ1-3 | - | 16 | - | TRBV4-1 | TGCGCCAGCAGCCAAGATCCCCAGAGCTCTGGAAACACCATATATTTT | CASSQDPQSSGNTIYF
TRBJ1-3 | - | 12 | many | TRBV7-2 | TGTGCCAGCAGCGTATCCCCGGACACCATATATTTT | CASSVSPDTIYF
TRBJ1-2 | TRBD1 | 15 | many | TRBV20-1 | TGCAGTGCTTATCGAGACAGGGAAGCTAACTATGGCTACACCTTC | CSAYRDREANYGYTF
TRBJ2-1 | TRBD2 | 15 | many | TRBV12-5 | TGTGCTAGTGGGACCGGGACTAGCGGGAGACATGAGCAGTTCTTC | CASGTGTSGRHEQFF